One and the same sample provided the 16 T cell receptor beta chains below, sequenced in a study of cytomegalovirus exposure and HLA in healthy donors. Vbeta (60) and Jbeta (13) primers were used in the PCR. Measured with immunoSEQ multiplex PCR; TCRdb has only the in-frame clones, and not every one. The profile shows 200,000 to 250,000 clones, around 89% of them singletons. The sequenced sample was PBMCs. These receptors originate from a young woman in good health and CMV-seronegative.

The DNA for the CDR3 is TGTGCCAGCATCGGTACGGGACTAGCGTACAATGAGCAGTTCTTC. Protein product: CASIGTGLAYNEQFF. This chain joins TRBV6-1 and TRBJ2-1; 10 nucleotides line up with TRBD2. V shed 7 bases and J 4 bases; nucleotides not matched to a gene: 7. This CDR3 contains 15 residues. CDR1 is MNHNS, CDR2 SASEGT, per germline.

The genes are TRBV19 and TRBJ2-5; maybe TRBD1 (6 bases). CDR3 length: 13 residues. The V gene's germline CDR1 is LNHDA and CDR2 SQIVND (reference sequence). Trimming removed 6 bases from V and 3 bases from J, with 11 bases in between. CDR3 amino acids: CASRVDSEETQYF. Written as DNA, the CDR3 is TGTGCCAGTAGGGTGGACAGCGAAGAGACCCAGTACTTC.

V gene TRBV7-9 combines with J gene TRBJ1-1, with TRBD1 identical over 7 bases. From germline, CDR1 is SEHNR and CDR2 FQNEAQ (reference sequence). The V segment lost 5 bases and the J segment 1 base; nucleotides outside the gene matches: 7. The CDR3 runs to 15 residues. CDR3 in DNA: TGTGCCAGCAGCCAGGAGGGGGCACGGAACACTGAAGCTTTCTTT. Translation gives CASSQEGARNTEAFF.

V usage is TRBV4-2 and J usage is TRBJ2-4; TRBD2 matches 8 bases. Trimming at V came to 2 bases and at J to 4 bases, leaving 7 bases not matched to a gene. There are 16 residues in the CDR3. CDR1 and CDR2 from the germline V gene are LGHNA and YNFKEQ. The CDR3 here is CASSQLESGGKNIQYF. Here the CDR3 DNA reads TGTGCCAGCAGCCAACTCGAGAGCGGGGGAAAAAACATTCAGTACTTC.

The chain has TRBV29-1 and TRBJ2-7; 9 positions match TRBD1. V was pared by 4 bases and J by 5 bases, with 3 bases of the junction left unmatched. From germline, CDR1 is SQVTM and CDR2 ANQGSEA. The CDR3 consists of 12 residues. CDR3 loop: CSVAGTGNEQYF. In DNA form, the CDR3 reads TGCAGCGTTGCCGGGACAGGGAACGAGCAGTACTTC.

This clone has at least ten counts. This CDR3 is CASSRWTGTYEQYF. CDR3 sequence (DNA): TGTGCCAGCAGCCGATGGACGGGGACCTACGAGCAGTACTTC. The chain employs TRBV11-2 and TRBJ2-7, with D perhaps matching TRBD2 (5 bases). The V and J ends lost 5 bases and 2 bases respectively, with 13 bases between them. The CDR3 loop spans 14 amino acids. Germline lookup yields CDR1 SGHAT and CDR2 FQNNGV.

The chain employs TRBV30 and TRBJ2-5, with a weak D call TRBD2 (5 bases). TRBJ2-7 matches the DNA end more closely, so the J call is doubtful. CDR3 length: 13 residues. Germline CDR1 and CDR2: GTSNPN and SVGIG (reference sequence). DNA of the CDR3: TGTGCCTGGACCCTACGAGGGAGTCTCGAGCAGTACTTC. Amino acids: CAWTLRGSLEQYF.

The CDR3 nucleotides are TGCGCCAGCAGCCAAGATCAATATAGGGACAGGGGGTTTGATGGCTACACCTTC. This sequence encodes CASSQDQYRDRGFDGYTF. The chain has TRBV4-1 and TRBJ1-2; TRBD1 matches 11 bases. The CDR3 runs to 18 residues. From germline, CDR1 is MGHRA and CDR2 YSYEKL. Trimming at V came to 0 bases and at J to 6 bases, leaving 12 bases not matched to a gene.

This chain uses TRBV11-2 with TRBJ2-1; the D gene is possibly TRBD1 (6 bases). V was cut by 5 bases and J by 3 bases, with 14 bases left in between. Germline lookup yields CDR1 SGHAT and CDR2 FQNNGV. The CDR3 has 15 residues. The CDR3 reads CASSNTGTRYNEQFF. CDR3 bases: TGTGCCAGCAGCAACACCGGGACACGCTACAATGAGCAGTTCTTC.

The rearrangement links TRBV7-9 to TRBJ1-2; the match to TRBD1 covers 8 bases. The trim removed 5 bases at V and 5 bases at J, leaving 10 bases unmatched. This CDR3 is built from 15 residues. Germline CDR1 reads SEHNR; CDR2 reads FQNEAQ (reference sequence). Written as DNA, the CDR3 is TGTGCCAGCAGCCTTGGACAGGGCGAATATTATGGCTACACCTTC. It translates to CASSLGQGEYYGYTF.

A few counts support this clone. The chain couples TRBV18 to TRBJ1-1, with TRBD1 identical over 7 bases. The V gene end was trimmed by 6 bases and the J gene end by 1 base; junction bases not matched to a gene: 5. There are 14 residues in the CDR3. CDR1 KGHSH and CDR2 LQKENI come from the germline V gene. The CDR3 DNA follows: TGTGCCAGCTCGGGACAGAACCAGAACACTGAAGCTTTCTTT. Its translation is CASSGQNQNTEAFF.

The rearrangement links TRBV11-2 to TRBJ2-2; 7 bases match TRBD2. The CDR3 extends over 14 amino acids. Germline values: CDR1 SGHAT, CDR2 FQNNGV. Germline trimming cut 5 bases from V and 13 bases from J; bases unmatched to any gene: 13. For the CDR3, the DNA is TGTGCCAGCAGCGAACGACTAGCTGGCATAGGGCTGTTTTTT. This translates into CASSERLAGIGLFF.

The chain joins TRBV7-3 to TRBJ2-1; the match to TRBD2 covers 8 bases. Germline V gene lookup returns CDR1 SGHTA and CDR2 FQGTGA. V was pared by 3 bases and J by 3 bases, with 7 bases of the junction left unmatched. CDR3 length: 16 residues. The CDR3, as DNA: TGTGCCAGCAGCTTCCAACCCCGGGGGGGCTACAATGAGCAGTTCTTC. Its translation is CASSFQPRGGYNEQFF. Looking up the rest from reference TRBV7-3 and TRBJ2-1 gives the full variable domain: GAGVSQTPSNKVTEKGKYVELRCDPISGHTALYWYRQSLGQGPEFLIYFQGTGAADDSGLPNDRFFAVRPEGSVSTLKIQRTERGDSAVYLCASSFQPRGGYNEQFFGPGTRLTVL.

The J gene is TRBJ1-3, the V gene TRBV5-5; 8 bases are shared with TRBD1. Losses at the gene ends were 1 base for V and 0 bases for J; bases not matched to a gene: 6. CDR1 is SGHKS and CDR2 is YYEKEE in the germline V gene (reference sequence). The CDR3 spans 17 residues. The CDR3 bases are TGTGCCAGCAGCTTGAACACAGGGGGGAGCTCTGGAAACACCATATATTTT. Encoded protein: CASSLNTGGSSGNTIYF.

The chain links TRBV5-6 to TRBJ1-4, with 8 bases fitting TRBD1. Germline CDR1 is SGHDT and CDR2 is YYEEEE. After removal of 1 base from V and 4 bases from J, the junction contained 6 bases not matched to a gene. CDR3 length: 16 amino acids. Here the CDR3 reads CASSLLGTGDNEKLFF. CDR3 nucleotide sequence: TGTGCCAGCAGCTTGTTAGGGACAGGTGATAATGAAAAACTGTTTTTT.

The chain links TRBV7-9 to TRBJ1-2; 8 positions agree with TRBD1. Trimming cost V 5 bases and J 8 bases; bases outside gene matches: 7. The germline V gene has CDR1 SEHNR and CDR2 FQNEAQ (reference sequence). CDR3 length equals 13 residues. CDR3: CASSPSDRAGYTF. The CDR3 DNA reads as TGTGCCAGCAGCCCCTCGGACAGGGCAGGCTACACCTTC.